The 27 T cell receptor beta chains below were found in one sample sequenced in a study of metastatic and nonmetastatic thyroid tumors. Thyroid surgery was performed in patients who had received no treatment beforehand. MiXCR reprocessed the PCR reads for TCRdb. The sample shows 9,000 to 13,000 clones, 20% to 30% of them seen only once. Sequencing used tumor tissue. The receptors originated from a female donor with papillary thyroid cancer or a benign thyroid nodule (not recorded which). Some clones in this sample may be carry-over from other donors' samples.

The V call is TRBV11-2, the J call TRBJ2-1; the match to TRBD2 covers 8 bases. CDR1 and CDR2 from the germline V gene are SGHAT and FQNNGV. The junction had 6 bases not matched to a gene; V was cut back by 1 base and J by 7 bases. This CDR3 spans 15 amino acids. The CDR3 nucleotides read TGTGCCAGCAGCTTAGGTTCCGGGGGGGCGAATGAGCAGTTCTTC. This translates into CASSLGSGGANEQFF.

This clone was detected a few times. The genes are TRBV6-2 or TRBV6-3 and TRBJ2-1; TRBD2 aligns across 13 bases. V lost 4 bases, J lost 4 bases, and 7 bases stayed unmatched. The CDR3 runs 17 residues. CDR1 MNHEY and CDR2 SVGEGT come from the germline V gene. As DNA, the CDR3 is TGTGCCAGCAGTTCCGCGACTAGCGGGAGGTGGTACAATGAGCAGTTCTTC. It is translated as CASSSATSGRWYNEQFF.

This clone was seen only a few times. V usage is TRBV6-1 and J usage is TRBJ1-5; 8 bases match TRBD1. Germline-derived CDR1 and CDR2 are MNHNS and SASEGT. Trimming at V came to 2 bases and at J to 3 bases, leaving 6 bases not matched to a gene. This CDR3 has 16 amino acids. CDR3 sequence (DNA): TGTGCCAGCAGTGAACATCCAGGGGGCAACAATCAGCCCCAGCATTTT. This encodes CASSEHPGGNNQPQHF.

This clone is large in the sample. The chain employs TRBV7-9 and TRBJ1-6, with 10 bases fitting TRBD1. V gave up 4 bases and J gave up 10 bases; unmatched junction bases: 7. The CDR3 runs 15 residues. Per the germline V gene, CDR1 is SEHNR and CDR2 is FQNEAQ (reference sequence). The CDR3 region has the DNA TGTGCCAGCAGCTCCCGGGACAGGGGAGGGTCACCCCTCCACTTT. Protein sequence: CASSSRDRGGSPLHF. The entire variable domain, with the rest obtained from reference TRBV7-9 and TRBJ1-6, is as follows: DTGVSQNPRHKITKRGQNVTFRCDPISEHNRLYWYRQTLGQGPEFLTYFQNEAQLEKSRLLSDRFSAERPKGSFSTLEIQRTEQGDSAMYLCASSSRDRGGSPLHFGNGTRLTVT.

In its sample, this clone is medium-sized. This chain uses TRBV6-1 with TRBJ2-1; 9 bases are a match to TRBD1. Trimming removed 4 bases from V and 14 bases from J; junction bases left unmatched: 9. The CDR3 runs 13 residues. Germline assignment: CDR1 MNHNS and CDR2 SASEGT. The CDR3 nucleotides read TGTGCCAGCAGTGGATCCACAGGGGGCGCGGAGTTCTTC. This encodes CASSGSTGGAEFF.

The CDR3, as DNA: TGTGCCAGCAGTGAAGATCCTCTGGGAGGAAATTCACCCCTCCACTTT. Encoded protein: CASSEDPLGGNSPLHF. This chain uses TRBV6-1 with TRBJ1-6; D gene unclear. The germline V and J ends were trimmed by 1 base and 7 bases, with 14 bases remaining between them. This CDR3 is 16 amino acids long. The V gene's germline CDR1 is MNHNS and CDR2 SASEGT.

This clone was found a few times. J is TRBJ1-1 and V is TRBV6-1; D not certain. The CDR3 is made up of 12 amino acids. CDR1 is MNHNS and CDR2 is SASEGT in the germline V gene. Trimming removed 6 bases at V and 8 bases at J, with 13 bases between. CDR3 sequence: CASSGVGLEAFF. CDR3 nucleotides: TGTGCCAGCAGCGGAGTCGGACTCGAAGCTTTCTTT.

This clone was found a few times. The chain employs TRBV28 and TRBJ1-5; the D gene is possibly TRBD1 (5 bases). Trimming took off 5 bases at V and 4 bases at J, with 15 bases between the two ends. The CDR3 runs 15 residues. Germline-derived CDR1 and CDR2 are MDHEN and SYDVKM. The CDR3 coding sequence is TGTGCCAGCAGTCCCAGGGATGATATTAATCAGCCCCAGCATTTT. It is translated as CASSPRDDINQPQHF.

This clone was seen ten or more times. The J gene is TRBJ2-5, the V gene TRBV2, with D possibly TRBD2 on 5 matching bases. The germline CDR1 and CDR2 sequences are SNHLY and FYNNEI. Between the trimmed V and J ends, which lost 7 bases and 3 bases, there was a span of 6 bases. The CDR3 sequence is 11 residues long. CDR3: CASMREETQYF. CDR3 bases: TGTGCCAGCATGAGGGAAGAGACCCAGTACTTC. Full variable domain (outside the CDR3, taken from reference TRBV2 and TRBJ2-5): EPEVTQTPSHQVTQMGQEVILRCVPISNHLYFYWYRQILGQKVEFLVSFYNNEISEKSEIFDDQFSVERPDGSNFTLKIRSTKLEDSAMYFCASMREETQYFGPGTRLLVL.

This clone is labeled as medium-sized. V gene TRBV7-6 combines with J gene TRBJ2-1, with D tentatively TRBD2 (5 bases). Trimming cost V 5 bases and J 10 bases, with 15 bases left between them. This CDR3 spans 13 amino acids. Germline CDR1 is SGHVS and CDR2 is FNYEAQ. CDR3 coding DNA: TGTGCCAGCAGCCCCGGACTGGTGATGGAGCAGTTCTTC. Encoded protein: CASSPGLVMEQFF.

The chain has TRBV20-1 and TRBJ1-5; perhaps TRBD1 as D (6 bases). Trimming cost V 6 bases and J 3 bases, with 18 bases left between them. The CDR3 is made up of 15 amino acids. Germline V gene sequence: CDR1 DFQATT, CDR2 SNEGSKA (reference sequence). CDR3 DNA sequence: TGCAGTGCCACCGGCGGGGGGGCCCTCAATCAGCCCCAGCATTTT. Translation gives CSATGGGALNQPQHF.

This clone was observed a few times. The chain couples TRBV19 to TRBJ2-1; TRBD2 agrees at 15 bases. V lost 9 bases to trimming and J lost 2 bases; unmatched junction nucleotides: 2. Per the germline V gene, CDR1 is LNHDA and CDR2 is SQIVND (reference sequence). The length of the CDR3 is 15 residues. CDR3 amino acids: CASGLAGGPYNEQFF. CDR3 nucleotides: TGTGCCAGCGGACTAGCGGGAGGGCCCTACAATGAGCAGTTCTTC. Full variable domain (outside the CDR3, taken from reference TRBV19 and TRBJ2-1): DGGITQSPKYLFRKEGQNVTLSCEQNLNHDAMYWYRQDPGQGLRLIYYSQIVNDFQKGDIAEGYSVSREKKESFPLTVTSAQKNPTAFYLCASGLAGGPYNEQFFGPGTRLTVL.

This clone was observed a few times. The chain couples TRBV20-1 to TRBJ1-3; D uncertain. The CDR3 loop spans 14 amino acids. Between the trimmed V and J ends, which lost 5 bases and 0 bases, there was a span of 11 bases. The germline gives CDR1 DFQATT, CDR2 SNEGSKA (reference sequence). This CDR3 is CSAETGDSGNTIYF. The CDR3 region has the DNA TGCAGTGCTGAGACCGGGGACTCTGGAAACACCATATATTTT.

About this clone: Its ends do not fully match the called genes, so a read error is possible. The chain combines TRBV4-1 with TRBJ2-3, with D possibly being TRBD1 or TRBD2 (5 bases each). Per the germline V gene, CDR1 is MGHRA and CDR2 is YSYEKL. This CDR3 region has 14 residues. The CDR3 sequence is CVSSTLDGAYEQYF. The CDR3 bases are TGCGTCAGCAGCACCCTGGACGGGGCCTACGAGCAGTATTTT.

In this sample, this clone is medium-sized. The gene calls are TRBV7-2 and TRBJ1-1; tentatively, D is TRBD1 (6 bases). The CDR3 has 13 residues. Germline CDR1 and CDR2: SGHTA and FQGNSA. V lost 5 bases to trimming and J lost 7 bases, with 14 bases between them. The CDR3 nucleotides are TGTGCCAGCAGCCTTCAACCACAGGGTGAAGCTTTCTTT. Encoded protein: CASSLQPQGEAFF.

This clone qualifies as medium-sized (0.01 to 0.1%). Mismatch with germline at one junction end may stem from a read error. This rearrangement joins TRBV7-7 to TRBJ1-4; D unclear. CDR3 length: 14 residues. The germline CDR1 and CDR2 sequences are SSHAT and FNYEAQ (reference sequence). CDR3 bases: TGTGCTAGCAGCTTGAAGCCTTTCAATGAAAAACTGTTTTTT. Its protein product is CASSLKPFNEKLFF.

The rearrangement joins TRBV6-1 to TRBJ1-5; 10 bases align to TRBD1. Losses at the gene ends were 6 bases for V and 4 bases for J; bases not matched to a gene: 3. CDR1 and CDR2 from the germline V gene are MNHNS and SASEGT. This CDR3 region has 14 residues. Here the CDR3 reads CASRGGQGNQPQHF. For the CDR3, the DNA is TGTGCCAGCAGGGGGGGACAGGGGAATCAGCCCCAGCATTTT.

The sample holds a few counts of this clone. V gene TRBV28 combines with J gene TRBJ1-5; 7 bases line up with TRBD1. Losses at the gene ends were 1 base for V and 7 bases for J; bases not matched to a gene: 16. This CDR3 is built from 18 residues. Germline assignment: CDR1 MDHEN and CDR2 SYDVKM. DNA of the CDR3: TGTGCCAGCAGTTTATCAGGACAGGTGATCATAAGTCGACAGCCCCAGCATTTT. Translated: CASSLSGQVIISRQPQHF.

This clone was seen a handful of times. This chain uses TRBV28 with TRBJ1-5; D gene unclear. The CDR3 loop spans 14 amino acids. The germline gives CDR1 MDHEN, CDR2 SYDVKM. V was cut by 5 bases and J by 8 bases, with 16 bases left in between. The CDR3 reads CASSLPLQVEPQHF. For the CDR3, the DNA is TGTGCCAGCAGTCTGCCACTCCAGGTGGAGCCCCAGCATTTT.

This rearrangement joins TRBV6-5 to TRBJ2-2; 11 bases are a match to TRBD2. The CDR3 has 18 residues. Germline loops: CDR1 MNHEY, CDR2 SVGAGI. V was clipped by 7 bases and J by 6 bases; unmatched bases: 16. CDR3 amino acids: CASTDGGTSGFRAGELFF. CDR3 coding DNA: TGTGCCAGCACCGATGGCGGGACTAGCGGTTTCAGGGCCGGGGAGCTGTTTTTT.

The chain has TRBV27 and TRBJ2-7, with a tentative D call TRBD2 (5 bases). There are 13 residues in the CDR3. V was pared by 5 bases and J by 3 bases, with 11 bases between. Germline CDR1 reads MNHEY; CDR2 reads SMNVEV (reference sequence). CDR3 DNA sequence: TGTGCCAGCAGTACCGGACTTCTCTACGAGCAGTACTTC. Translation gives CASSTGLLYEQYF.

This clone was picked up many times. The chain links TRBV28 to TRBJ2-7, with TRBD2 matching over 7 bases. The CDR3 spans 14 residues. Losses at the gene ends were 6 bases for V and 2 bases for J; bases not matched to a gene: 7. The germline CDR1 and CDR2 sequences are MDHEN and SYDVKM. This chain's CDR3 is CASRRGTGPYEQYF. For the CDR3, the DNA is TGTGCCAGCAGGCGGGGGACGGGCCCCTACGAGCAGTACTTC. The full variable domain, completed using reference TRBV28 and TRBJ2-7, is DVKVTQSSRYLVKRTGEKVFLECVQDMDHENMFWYRQDPGLGLRLIYFSYDVKMKEKGDIPEGYSVSREKKERFSLILESASTNQTSMYLCASRRGTGPYEQYFGPGTRLTVT.

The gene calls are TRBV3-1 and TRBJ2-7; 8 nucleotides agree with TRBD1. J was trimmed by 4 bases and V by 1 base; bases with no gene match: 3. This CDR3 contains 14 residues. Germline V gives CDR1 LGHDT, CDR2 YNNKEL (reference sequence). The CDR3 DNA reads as TGTGCCAGCAGCCAAGGACAGGGGTTGTACGAGCAGTACTTC. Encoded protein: CASSQGQGLYEQYF.

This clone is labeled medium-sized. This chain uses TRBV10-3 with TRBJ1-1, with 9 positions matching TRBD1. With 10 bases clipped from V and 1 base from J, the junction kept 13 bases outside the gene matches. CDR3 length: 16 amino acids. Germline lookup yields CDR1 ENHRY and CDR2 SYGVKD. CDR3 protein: CATRRPSGQGNTEAFF. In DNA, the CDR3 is TGTGCCACTAGAAGGCCCTCGGGACAGGGGAACACTGAAGCTTTCTTT.

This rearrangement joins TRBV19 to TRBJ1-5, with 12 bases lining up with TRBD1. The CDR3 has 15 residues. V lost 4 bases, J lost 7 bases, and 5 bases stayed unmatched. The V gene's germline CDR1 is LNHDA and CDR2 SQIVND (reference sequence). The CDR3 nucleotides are TGTGCCAGTAGTAGGGGACAGGGGGCCGGACAGCCCCAGCATTTT. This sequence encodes CASSRGQGAGQPQHF.

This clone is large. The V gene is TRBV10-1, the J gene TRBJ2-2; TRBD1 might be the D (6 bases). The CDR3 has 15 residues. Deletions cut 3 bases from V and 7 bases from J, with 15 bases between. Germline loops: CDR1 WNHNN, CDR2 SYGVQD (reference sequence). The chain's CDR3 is CASSEGQSGRGELFF. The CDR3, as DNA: TGCGCCAGCAGTGAAGGACAGTCTGGACGCGGGGAGCTGTTTTTT.

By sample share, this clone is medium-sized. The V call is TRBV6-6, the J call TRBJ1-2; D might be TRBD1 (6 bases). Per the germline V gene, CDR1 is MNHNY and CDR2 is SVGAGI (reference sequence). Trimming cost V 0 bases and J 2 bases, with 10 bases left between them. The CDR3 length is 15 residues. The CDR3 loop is CASSYSGGKNYGYTF. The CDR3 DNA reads TGTGCCAGCAGTTACTCAGGGGGGAAGAACTATGGCTACACCTTC.